Below, 14 T cell receptor beta chains from the same sample are listed, as sequenced in a study of HIV-infected patients and healthy controls. MiXCR, run by TCRdb on the 5' RACE reads, gives a single entry per CDR3 protein. In the table there are 15,000 to 20,000 distinct CDR3 sequences, 16% of which are singletons. Sequencing input: CD8+ T cells from blood. The receptor set was obtained from a human donor in good health.

This clonotype showed up just a few times. The V and J genes are TRBV7-8 and TRBJ2-1, with a tentative D call TRBD2 (6 bases). This CDR3 region has 16 residues. Germline CDR1 SGHVS, CDR2 FQNEAQ. V lost 1 base, J lost 2 bases, and 12 bases lay in between. The CDR3 reads CASSLGSGGTYNEQFF. The DNA for the CDR3 is TGTGCCAGCAGCTTAGGGTCTGGGGGGACCTACAATGAGCAGTTCTTC. The full variable domain, rest sourced from reference TRBV7-8 and TRBJ2-1, is GAGVSQSPRYKVAKRGQDVALRCDPISGHVSLFWYQQALGQGPEFLTYFQNEAQLDKSGLPSDRFFAERPEGSVSTLKIQRTQQEDSAVYLCASSLGSGGTYNEQFFGPGTRLTVL.

This clonotype was counted ten times or more. The chain links TRBV24-1 to TRBJ1-3; D is undetermined. Germline V gene data show CDR1 as KGHDR and CDR2 as SFDVKD. The ends were cut back, 4 bases at V and 0 bases at J, with 9 bases in the middle. The CDR3 is made up of 15 amino acids. This CDR3 reads CATSDPTSSGNTIYF. DNA for the CDR3: TGTGCCACCAGTGACCCGACGAGCTCTGGAAACACCATATATTTT.

This clonotype showed up just a few times. The chain joins TRBV27 to TRBJ1-2; D is uncertain. CDR3 size: 15 residues. Germline CDR1 and CDR2: MNHEY and SMNVEV (reference sequence). The ends were cut back, 3 bases at V and 4 bases at J, with 15 bases in the middle. The CDR3 region has the DNA TGTGCCAGCAGTTTTGGGCGGGGTGGAAGCTATGGCTACACCTTC. This translates into CASSFGRGGSYGYTF.

J is TRBJ2-7 and V is TRBV28; D possibly uses TRBD1 or TRBD2 (6 bases each). Trimming removed 6 bases from V and 2 bases from J, with 17 bases in between. CDR1 MDHEN and CDR2 SYDVKM come from the germline V gene. The CDR3 runs to 15 residues. The DNA for the CDR3 is TGTGCCAGCAGCTTTACGGGGGACACCGCCTACGAGCAGTACTTC. It specifies CASSFTGDTAYEQYF.

This clonotype counts as medium-sized. The chain is built from TRBV28 and TRBJ1-1; no clear D. The V and J ends lost 1 base and 0 bases respectively, with 6 bases between them. CDR1 MDHEN and CDR2 SYDVKM come from the germline V gene. The CDR3 is 14 amino acids. CDR3 amino acids: CASSLFTLNTEAFF. Here the CDR3 DNA reads TGTGCCAGCAGTTTATTCACCTTGAACACTGAAGCTTTCTTT. The variable domain in full, completed from reference TRBV28 and TRBJ1-1, reads DVKVTQSSRYLVKRTGEKVFLECVQDMDHENMFWYRQDPGLGLRLIYFSYDVKMKEKGDIPEGYSVSREKKERFSLILESASTNQTSMYLCASSLFTLNTEAFFGQGTRLTVV.

V usage is TRBV24-1 and J usage is TRBJ2-2; D not certain. The CDR3 contains 13 residues. Germline loops: CDR1 KGHDR, CDR2 SFDVKD. V gave up 4 bases and J gave up 3 bases, with 5 bases separating them. The CDR3 loop is CATSDGYTGELFF. CDR3 nucleotide sequence: TGTGCCACCAGTGACGGTTACACCGGGGAGCTGTTTTTT.

This clonotype was recorded at least ten times. The chain uses TRBV28 and TRBJ1-2; D is uncertain. This CDR3 spans 11 amino acids. Germline CDR1 and CDR2: MDHEN and SYDVKM. The germline V and J ends were trimmed by 4 bases and 4 bases, with 4 bases remaining between them. The CDR3: CASSSPYGYTF. The CDR3 bases are TGTGCCAGCAGTTCCCCCTATGGCTACACCTTC.

The rearrangement links TRBV9 to TRBJ2-1; 7 bases map to TRBD2. The J segment lost 15 bases and the V segment lost 0 bases, leaving 9 bases of the junction unmatched. The CDR3 extends over 13 amino acids. Germline assignment: CDR1 SGDLS and CDR2 YYNGEE. The CDR3 loop is CASSVEVGGLPFF. CDR3 nucleotides: TGTGCCAGCAGCGTAGAGGTGGGAGGGCTCCCGTTCTTC.

This clonotype was counted only a few times. The rearrangement joins TRBV27 to TRBJ2-1, with D perhaps matching TRBD2 (6 bases). Germline-derived CDR1 and CDR2 are MNHEY and SMNVEV (reference sequence). This CDR3 region has 12 residues. With 3 bases removed from V and 8 bases from J, the gap between germline ends came to 8 bases. CDR3 bases: TGTGCCAGCAGTTTGGGAGGTCATGAGCAGTTCTTC. As protein: CASSLGGHEQFF.

Only a few counts were recorded for this clonotype. V is TRBV19 and J is TRBJ2-3; D call uncertain. Germline V gene data show CDR1 as LNHDA and CDR2 as SQIVND (reference sequence). This CDR3 is built from 15 residues. V was cut by 4 bases and J by 2 bases, with 13 bases left in between. The CDR3 loop is CASSSSIVDTDTQYF. Written as DNA, the CDR3 is TGTGCCAGTAGTAGTAGTATTGTTGACACAGATACGCAGTATTTT. Full variable domain (outside the CDR3, taken from reference TRBV19 and TRBJ2-3): DGGITQSPKYLFRKEGQNVTLSCEQNLNHDAMYWYRQDPGQGLRLIYYSQIVNDFQKGDIAEGYSVSREKKESFPLTVTSAQKNPTAFYLCASSSSIVDTDTQYFGPGTRLTVL.

This clonotype was recorded many times. The V gene is TRBV19, the J gene TRBJ2-1; a weak D match, TRBD1 (5 bases). V was shortened by 6 bases and J by 2 bases, with 8 bases between the two germline ends. CDR1 is LNHDA, CDR2 SQIVND, per germline (reference sequence). The CDR3 spans 13 residues. The CDR3 protein is CASRGVPYNEQFF. The CDR3, as DNA: TGTGCCAGTAGAGGGGTCCCCTACAATGAGCAGTTCTTC.

The V and J genes are TRBV19 and TRBJ1-4; the D is unclear. V was cut by 5 bases and J by 1 base, with 11 bases left in between. CDR1 is LNHDA, CDR2 SQIVND, per germline (reference sequence). This CDR3 spans 15 amino acids. CDR3 sequence: CASSGNALTNEKLFF. The CDR3 nucleotides are TGTGCCAGTAGTGGGAACGCACTAACTAATGAAAAACTGTTTTTT.

There are many counts of this clonotype. The chain uses TRBV29-1 and TRBJ2-3; D not certain. V lost 5 bases to trimming and J lost 14 bases, with 14 bases between them. The CDR3 sequence is 10 residues long. Germline CDR1 and CDR2: SQVTM and ANQGSEA. This chain's CDR3 is CSVRLDGSYF. The CDR3 nucleotides read TGCAGCGTTCGCCTAGATGGGTCGTATTTT.

This clonotype has at least ten counts. The genes are TRBV5-8 and TRBJ1-1; 9 bases agree with TRBD1. J gave up 5 bases and V 2 bases, and 7 bases lay outside the gene matches. The CDR3 covers 15 residues. Germline V gene sequence: CDR1 SGHTS, CDR2 YDEGEE. CDR3 coding DNA: TGTGCCAGCAGCTTACTTGGGACAGGGAGGACTGAAGCTTTCTTT. Its translation: CASSLLGTGRTEAFF. Full variable domain (remainder filled in from reference TRBV5-8 and TRBJ1-1): EAGVTQSPTHLIKTRGQQATLRCSPISGHTSVYWYQQALGLGLQFLLWYDEGEERNRGNFPPRFSGRQFPNYSSELNVNALELEDSALYLCASSLLGTGRTEAFFGQGTRLTVV.